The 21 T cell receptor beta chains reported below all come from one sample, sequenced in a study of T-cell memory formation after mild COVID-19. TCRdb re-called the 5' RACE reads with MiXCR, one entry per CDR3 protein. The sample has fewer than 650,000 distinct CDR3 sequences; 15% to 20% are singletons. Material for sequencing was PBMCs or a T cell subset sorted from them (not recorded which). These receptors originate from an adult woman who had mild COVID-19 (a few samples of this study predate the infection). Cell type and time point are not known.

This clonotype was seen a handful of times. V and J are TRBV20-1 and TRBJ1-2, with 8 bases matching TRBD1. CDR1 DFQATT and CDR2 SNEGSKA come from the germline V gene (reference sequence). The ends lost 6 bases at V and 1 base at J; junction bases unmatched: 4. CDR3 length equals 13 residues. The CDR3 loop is CSAQTGVNYGYTF. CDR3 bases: TGCAGTGCACAGACAGGGGTTAACTATGGCTACACCTTC.

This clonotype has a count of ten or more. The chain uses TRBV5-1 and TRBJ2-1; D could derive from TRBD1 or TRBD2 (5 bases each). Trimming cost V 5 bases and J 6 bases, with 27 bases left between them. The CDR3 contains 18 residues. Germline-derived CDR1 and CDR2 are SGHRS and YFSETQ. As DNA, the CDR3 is TGCGCCAGCAGGCCCATGGGGGATTTCCTCCCAATTGGCAATGAGCAGTTCTTC. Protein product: CASRPMGDFLPIGNEQFF.

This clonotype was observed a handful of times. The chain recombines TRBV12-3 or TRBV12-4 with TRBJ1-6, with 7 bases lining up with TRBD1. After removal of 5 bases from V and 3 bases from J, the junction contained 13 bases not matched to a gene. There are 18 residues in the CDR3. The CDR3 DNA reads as TGTGCCAGCAGTCGGCTGGGGGACAGCCGGGGCTATAATTCACCCCTCCACTTT. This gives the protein CASSRLGDSRGYNSPLHF.

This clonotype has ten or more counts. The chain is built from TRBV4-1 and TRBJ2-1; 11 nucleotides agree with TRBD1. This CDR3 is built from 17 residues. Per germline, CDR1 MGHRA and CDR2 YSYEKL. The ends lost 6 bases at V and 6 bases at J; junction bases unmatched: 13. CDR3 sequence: CASRSMPGTGGGNEQFF. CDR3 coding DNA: TGCGCCAGCAGGAGCATGCCCGGGACAGGGGGGGGCAATGAGCAGTTCTTC.

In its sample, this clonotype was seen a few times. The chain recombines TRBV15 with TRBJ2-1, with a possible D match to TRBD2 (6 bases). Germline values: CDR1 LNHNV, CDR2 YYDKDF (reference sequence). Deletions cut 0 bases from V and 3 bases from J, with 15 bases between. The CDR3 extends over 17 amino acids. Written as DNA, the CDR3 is TGTGCCACCAGCAGAGATGCACTAGCTTATTACTACAATGAGCAGTTCTTC. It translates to CATSRDALAYYYNEQFF.

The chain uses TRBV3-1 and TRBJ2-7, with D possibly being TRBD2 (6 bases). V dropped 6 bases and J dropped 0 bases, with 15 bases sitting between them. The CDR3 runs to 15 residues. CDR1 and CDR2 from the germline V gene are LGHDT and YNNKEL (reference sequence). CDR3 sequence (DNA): TGTGCCAGCAGTCACTTAGCGGCGCTCTCCTACGAGCAGTACTTC. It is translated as CASSHLAALSYEQYF.

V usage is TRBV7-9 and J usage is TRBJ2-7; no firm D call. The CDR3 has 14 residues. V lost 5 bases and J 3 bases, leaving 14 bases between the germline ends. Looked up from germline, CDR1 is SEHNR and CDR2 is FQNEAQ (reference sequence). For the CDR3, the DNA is TGTGCCAGCAGCGGTGAGACCTCTCTCTACGAGCAGTACTTC. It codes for CASSGETSLYEQYF.

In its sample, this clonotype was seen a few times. In DNA, the CDR3 is TGCGCCAGCAGCCAAGAAGAGGACGCTGGGGTCAATCAGCCCCAGCATTTT. The encoded protein is CASSQEEDAGVNQPQHF. The chain joins TRBV4-1 to TRBJ1-5; D is unresolved. The germline CDR1 and CDR2 sequences are MGHRA and YSYEKL. The length of the CDR3 is 17 residues. The V and J ends lost 0 bases and 3 bases respectively, with 15 bases between them.

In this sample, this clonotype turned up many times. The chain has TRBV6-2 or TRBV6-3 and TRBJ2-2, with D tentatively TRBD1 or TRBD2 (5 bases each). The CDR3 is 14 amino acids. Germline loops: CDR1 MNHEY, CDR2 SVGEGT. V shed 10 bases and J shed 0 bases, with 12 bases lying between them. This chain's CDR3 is CATGLGANTGELFF. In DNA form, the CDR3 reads TGTGCCACGGGGTTGGGGGCGAACACCGGGGAGCTGTTTTTT.

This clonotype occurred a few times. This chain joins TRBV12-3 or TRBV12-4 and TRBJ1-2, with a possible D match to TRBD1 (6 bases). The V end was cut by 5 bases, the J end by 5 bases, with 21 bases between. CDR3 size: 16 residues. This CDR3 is CASSPDDTGRWYGYTF. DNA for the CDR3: TGTGCCAGCAGTCCCGACGATACAGGGAGGTGGTATGGCTACACCTTC.

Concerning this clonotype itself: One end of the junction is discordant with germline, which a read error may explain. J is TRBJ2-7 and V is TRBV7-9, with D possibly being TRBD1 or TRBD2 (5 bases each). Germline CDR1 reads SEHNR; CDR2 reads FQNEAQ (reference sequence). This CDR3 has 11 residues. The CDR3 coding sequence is TGTGCCAGCAGCTTAGCAGGGGAGCGGTACTTC. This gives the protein CASSLAGERYF. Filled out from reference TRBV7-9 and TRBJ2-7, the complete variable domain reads DTGVSQNPRHKITKRGQNVTFRCDPISEHNRLYWYRQTLGQGPEFLTYFQNEAQLEKSRLLSDRFSAERPKGSFSTLEIQRTEQGDSAMYLCASSLAGERYFGPGTRLTVT.

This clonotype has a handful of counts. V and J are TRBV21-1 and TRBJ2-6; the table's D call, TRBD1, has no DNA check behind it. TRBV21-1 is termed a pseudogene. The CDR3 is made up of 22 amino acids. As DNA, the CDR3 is TGTGCCAGCAGCGAACCGGACAGGGGGCCCCCCGGGGCATCGAGTGGGGCCAACGTCCTGACTTTC. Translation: CASSEPDRGPPGASSGANVLTF.

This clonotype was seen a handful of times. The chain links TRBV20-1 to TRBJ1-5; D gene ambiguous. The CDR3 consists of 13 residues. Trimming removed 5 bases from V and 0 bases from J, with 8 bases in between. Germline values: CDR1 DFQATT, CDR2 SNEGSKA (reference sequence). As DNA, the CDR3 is TGCAGTGCTGGGGTGGATAGCAATCAGCCCCAGCATTTT. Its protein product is CSAGVDSNQPQHF.

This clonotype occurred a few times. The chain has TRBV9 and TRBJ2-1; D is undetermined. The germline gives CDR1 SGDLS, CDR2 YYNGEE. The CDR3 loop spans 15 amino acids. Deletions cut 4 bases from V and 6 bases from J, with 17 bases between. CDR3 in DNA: TGTGCCAGCAGCACCAATAGGGTGTGGGTCAATGAGCAGTTCTTC. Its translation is CASSTNRVWVNEQFF.

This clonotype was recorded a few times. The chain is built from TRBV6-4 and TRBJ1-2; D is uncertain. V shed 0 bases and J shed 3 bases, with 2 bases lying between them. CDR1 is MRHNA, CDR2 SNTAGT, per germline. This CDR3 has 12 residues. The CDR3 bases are TGTGCCAGCAGTGACTCGGACTATGGCTACACCTTC. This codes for CASSDSDYGYTF.

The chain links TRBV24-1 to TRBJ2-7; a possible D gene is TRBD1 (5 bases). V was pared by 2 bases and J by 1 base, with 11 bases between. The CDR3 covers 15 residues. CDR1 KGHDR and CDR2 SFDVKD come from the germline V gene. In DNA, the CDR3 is TGTGCCACCAGTGATTCCTTGACAGCGTCCTACGAGCAGTACTTC. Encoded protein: CATSDSLTASYEQYF.

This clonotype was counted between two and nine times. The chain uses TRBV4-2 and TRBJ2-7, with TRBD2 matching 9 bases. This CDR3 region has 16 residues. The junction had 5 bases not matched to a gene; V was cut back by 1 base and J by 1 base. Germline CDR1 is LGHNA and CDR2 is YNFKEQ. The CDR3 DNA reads TGTGCCAGCAGCCAAGCAAGCGGGGGGACGTCCTACGAGCAGTACTTC. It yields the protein CASSQASGGTSYEQYF.

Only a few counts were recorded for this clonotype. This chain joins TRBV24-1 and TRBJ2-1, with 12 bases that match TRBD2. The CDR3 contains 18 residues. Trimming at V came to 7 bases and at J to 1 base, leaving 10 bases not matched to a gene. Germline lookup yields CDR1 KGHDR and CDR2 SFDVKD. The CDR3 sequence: CATSSTGLAGKSYNEQFF. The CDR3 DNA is TGTGCCACCAGCTCTACTGGACTAGCGGGAAAATCCTACAATGAGCAGTTCTTC.

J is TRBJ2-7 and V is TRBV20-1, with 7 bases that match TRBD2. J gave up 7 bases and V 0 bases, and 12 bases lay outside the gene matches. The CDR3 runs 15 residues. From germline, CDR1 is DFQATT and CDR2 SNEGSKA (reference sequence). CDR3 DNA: TGCAGTGCTAGAGATTGGGTGGCGGGAGATAGGGAGCAGTACTTC. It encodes CSARDWVAGDREQYF.

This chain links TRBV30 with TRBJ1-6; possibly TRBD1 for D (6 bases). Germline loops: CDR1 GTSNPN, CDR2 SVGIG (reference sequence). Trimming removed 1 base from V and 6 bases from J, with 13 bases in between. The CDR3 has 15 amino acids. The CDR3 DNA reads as TGTGCCTGGAGTGCCACAGGGTTCTCTAATTCACCCCTCCACTTT. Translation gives CAWSATGFSNSPLHF.

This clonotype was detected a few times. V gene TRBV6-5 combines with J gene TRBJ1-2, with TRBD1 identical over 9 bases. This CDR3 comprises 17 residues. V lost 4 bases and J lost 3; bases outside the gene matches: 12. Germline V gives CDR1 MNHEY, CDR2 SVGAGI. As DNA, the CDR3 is TGTGCCAGCAGTTTCTCCTTTTGGACAGGGGATCACTATGGCTACACCTTC. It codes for CASSFSFWTGDHYGYTF.